What follows is one TCR beta chain and its context. The antigen remains unidentified. Amplified TCR beta CDR3 regions derived from RNA transcripts. The HTBI set primed first-round TCR CDR3 RT-PCR. TCRdb re-analysed the multiplex PCR reads in MiXCR, keeping a single row per CDR3 protein. The data show just over 550,000 distinct CDR3 sequences, about half seen once. The sample originates from a study of T cells in Graves' hyperthyroidism and ophthalmopathy. Study-wide results and caveats: Blood also showed most of the thyroid clonotypes that were expanded above 0.001. Model output signaled ophthalmopathy a median 6.5 months ahead of onset.

The V end lost 2 bases, the J end lost 1 base, and 14 bases lay between the germline ends. CDR3 length: 16 amino acids. The germline V gene has CDR1 SNHLY and CDR2 FYNNEI. Uncontrolled infection, other autoimmune disease, pregnancy or lactation disqualified patients from enrolment. Diagnostic decisions used clinical symptoms, serum thyroxine and TRAb, thyroid ultrasound and orbital computed tomography. What was sequenced was peripheral blood or thyroid tissue (not recorded which). The TCR originated in a woman younger than 35 with Graves' hyperthyroidism. The genes are TRBV2 and TRBJ1-1; a weak D match, TRBD1 (6 bases). CDR3 DNA sequence: TGTGCCAGCAGTGAACAGGGGTCTCGGGAGAACACTGAAGCTTTCTTT. Encoded protein: CASSEQGSRENTEAFF.